This T cell receptor beta chain stems from a study of cytomegalovirus exposure and HLA in healthy donors. On the study more broadly: About 84% of roughly 430 genotyped donors fell in the Caucasian-associated ancestry cluster. Overall study results and limits: Accurate predictions that matched the HLA-A and HLA-B alleles of most subjects were reportedly made from TCR beta sequences.

This clone has a handful of counts. Antigen unknown. Germline CDR1 is MDHEN and CDR2 is SYDVKM. Trimming removed 7 bases at V and 14 bases at J, with 20 bases between. The CDR3 contains 12 residues. PCR was performed using 60 Vbeta and 13 Jbeta primers. Only in-frame clones appear in the TCRdb table, and some are missing; sequencing was by immunoSEQ multiplex PCR. The sample has about 97,000 clones, roughly 10% seen once. The sequence was collected from a man aged 50 to 59 in good health and CMV-seropositive. J is TRBJ1-2 and V is TRBV28, with a tentative D call TRBD1 (6 bases). The sample comprised PBMCs. The CDR3 reads CASNRVSGLGTF. The DNA of the CDR3 is TGTGCCAGCAACAGGGTATCGGGCCTGGGAACCTTC.